This TCR beta chain originates from a study of cytomegalovirus exposure and HLA in healthy donors. Findings and limits, study-wide: A cluster of highly shared sequence variants was likely a sequencing artifact. A few CMV-associated chains were confirmed in vitro to be specific for CMV antigens.

Use of 60 Vbeta and 13 Jbeta primers characterized the PCR. Using immunoSEQ multiplex PCR, the repertoire was profiled, and TCRdb retains in-frame clones only, with some absent. This table has 150,000 to 200,000 clones, roughly 8.7% appearing once. The V end lost 3 bases, the J end lost 3 bases, and 15 bases lay between the germline ends. This CDR3 is built from 15 residues. Germline values: CDR1 GTSNPN, CDR2 SVGIG (reference sequence). As regards this clone: Its antigen is currently unknown.

The receptor comes from a woman aged 25-40 years in good health and CMV-seropositive. Sample: PBMCs. This chain uses TRBV30 with TRBJ1-5, with D possibly matching TRBD1 (5 bases). In DNA, the CDR3 is TGTGCCTGGAGCTCAAAGGGACTGTTCAATCAGCCCCAGCATTTT. It yields the protein CAWSSKGLFNQPQHF.